This T cell receptor beta chain stems from a study of blood T cells in healthy people across ages. This clonotype was counted between two and nine times. Its antigen is currently unknown. Study conclusions and caveats: There were more naive CD4+ cells and higher diversity in long-lived donors than in aged donors. One million T cells yielded diversity estimates that were considered underestimates.

Using a J-beta primer mix together with a sample-barcoded 5' primer, a second PCR was run for roughly 7 to 11 cycles. TCRdb re-called the 5' RACE reads with MiXCR, one entry per CDR3 protein. The data hold around 1,600,000 distinct CDR3 sequences, with less than 45% observed a single time. Per germline, CDR1 MNHEY and CDR2 SVGAGI. The length of the CDR3 is 14 residues. The V and J ends lost 5 bases and 3 bases respectively, with 14 bases between them. The sequenced sample was blood. The chain joins TRBV6-5 to TRBJ2-7; D remains ambiguous. The receptor comes from a woman aged 18-35 years in good health. Written as DNA, the CDR3 is TGTGCCAGCAGTACCCTCGTGGGGAACTACGAGCAGTACTTC. Encoded protein: CASSTLVGNYEQYF.